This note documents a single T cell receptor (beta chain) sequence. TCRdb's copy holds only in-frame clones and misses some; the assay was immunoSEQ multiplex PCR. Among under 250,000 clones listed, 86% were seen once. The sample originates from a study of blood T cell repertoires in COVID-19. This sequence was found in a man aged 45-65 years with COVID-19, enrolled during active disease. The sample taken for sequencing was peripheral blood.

In DNA form, the CDR3 reads TGTGCCAGCAGCTCCTCTAGCGGGGGAGGCGAGCAGTACTTC. Translation gives CASSSSSGGGEQYF. The J gene is TRBJ2-7, the V gene TRBV7-3; 10 bases agree with TRBD2. Germline loops: CDR1 SGHTA, CDR2 FQGTGA. V was pared by 4 bases and J by 6 bases, with 6 bases of the junction left unmatched. There are 14 residues in the CDR3.